The clone carrying this TCR beta chain appeared a single time. The sample belongs to a study of blood T cell repertoires in COVID-19. Study background: Acute and convalescent COVID-19 specimens originated in the United States, Italy and Spain. PBMCs, B-cell-depleted T cells, or T cells were the source of the cDNA or gDNA that made up the material.

CDR1 SGHRS and CDR2 YFSETQ come from the germline V gene. This CDR3 has 14 residues. V lost 0 bases and J lost 2, with 9 bases in between. Method: immunoSEQ multiplex PCR; TCRdb's copy keeps in-frame clones and lacks some. The sample has roughly 80,000 clones; 80% to 90% are singletons. This receptor was taken from a man in his fifties with active COVID-19. V gene TRBV5-1 combines with J gene TRBJ2-7; TRBD1 might be the D (5 bases). Material: peripheral blood. The CDR3 loop is CASSLVGPTYEQYF. The DNA of the CDR3 is TGCGCCAGCAGCTTGGTGGGGCCGACCTACGAGCAGTACTTC.